Here is one T cell receptor beta chain with its context. This clonotype was observed a single time. This receptor's antigen is unknown. Within one base of it there is no much larger clone, and no base qualities were kept. This entry is derived from a study of post-analysis software for immune sequencing data (dated by TCRdb to 2015 to 2017). Context from the whole study: Recorded disease courses included relapsing-remitting, secondary progressive and progressive-relapsing multiple sclerosis, with some patients lacking subtype annotation. The patient repertoires were set against about 10 previously published healthy control repertoires from donors whose ages ranged from roughly 6 to 26 years. A subset of samples was prepared in parallel using single-end sample barcoding, then pooled and co-amplified after Illumina adapter ligation.

The CDR3 numbers 12 residues from cysteine through phenylalanine. Of the read, only the CDR3 DNA is kept; its 36 bases are in frame from base 1. Germline trimming amounts to 6 bases on V and 6 bases on J, with 4 as the count of junction bases outside the gene matches. Reading the germline V gene gives CDR1 SGHRS and CDR2 YFSETQ. To demonstrate the VDJtools post-analysis software, the study profiled TCR beta repertoires from the peripheral blood of around 13 young patients with multiple sclerosis. The multiple sclerosis patients were children and adolescents ranging in age from roughly 6 to 15 years. The library was prepared using PCR. TCRdb lists the instrument as Illumina HiSeq 2500. To reduce PCR and sequencing biases, unique molecular identifiers were incorporated into the TCR beta cDNA libraries. Roughly 0.5 million cDNA molecules were obtained per 1 to 10 million input T cells, so each molecule approximated one T cell. The patient libraries were prepared and sequenced with the same protocol used for the earlier healthy control dataset. Within a given batch, samples were prepared together, multiplexed and sequenced on the same HiSeq lane. On the authors' methods: MIGEC was used to process the raw barcoded reads, and molecular identifier groups with only a single read were discarded before consensus assembly and CDR3 extraction. VDJtools was used for post-analysis of the clonotype tables, with diversity normalized by down-sampling every dataset to the smallest sample size. In repertoire overlap clustering, CDR3 amino acid sequences, but not nucleotide sequences, were matched to correct batch-related cross-sample contamination. Using fastp at Q25 and MiXCR, TCRdb reprocessed the public reads and kept productive beta chains. Rows with one shared CDR3 protein collapse into an entry with the most common genes and DNA. TCRdb's processing, not the study's, gives the V and J calls here. In this sample the table shows 700,000 to 800,000 distinct CDR3 sequences, 25% to 30% of which occur a single time. Around 0.56% of the sample goes to the ten largest clones.

Summary of the overall study and its limitations: Patients showed significantly higher frequencies than controls for a few TRBV segments, among them TRBV5-6, TRBV5-1 and TRBV20-1. Direct clustering with F measure revealed strong co-clustering of samples prepared in the same batch, which led to a batch-effect correction. The control group was slightly older than the multiple sclerosis patient group. Compared with controls, multiple sclerosis patients had significantly lower normalized Chao1 diversity, a finding suggesting substantial peripheral T-cell clonal expansion.

This chain is built from TRBV5-1 and TRBJ1-2, with 8 bases in between that match TRBD1. Sequencing input: blood. The receptor was derived from a girl aged 5 to 17 with multiple sclerosis. The bases read TGCGCCAGCACCGACAGGGGTGATGGCTACACCTTC. It encodes CASTDRGDGYTF. Full variable domain (CDR3 extended with the reference TRBV5-1 and TRBJ1-2 proteins): KAGVTQTPRYLIKTRGQQVTLSCSPISGHRSVSWYQQTPGQGLQFLFEYFSETQRNKGNFPGRFSGRQFSNSRSEMNVSTLELGDSALYLCASTDRGDGYTFGSGTRLTVV.